The entry below describes one TCR beta chain. Here immunoSEQ multiplex PCR was the method, and the copy in TCRdb shows in-frame clones only, minus some. The data contain about 500,000 clones, 85% to 90% of them singletons. V gave up 4 bases and J gave up 4 bases; unmatched junction bases: 11. The CDR3 has 17 amino acids. CDR1 and CDR2 from the germline V gene are SGHRS and YFSETQ. The source of the sample is a study of blood T cell repertoires in COVID-19. Study-level background: COVID-19 samples collected from the United States, Italy and Spain covered acute and convalescent phases.

The sequencing sample was made of peripheral blood. The chain links TRBV5-1 to TRBJ2-6, with 7 bases identical to TRBD1. The source is a woman in her forties or fifties with COVID-19, enrolled during active disease. For the CDR3, the DNA is TGCGCCAGCAGCCAGGACAGGCCGGCGGACGGGGCCAACGTCCTGACTTTC. Protein product: CASSQDRPADGANVLTF.